The entry below gives a single T cell receptor beta chain sequence along with its context. Naive CD8 cells comprised CD45RO-negative, CCR7-positively selected cells, excluding terminally differentiated effector memory CD45RA+ cells. V lost 4 bases to trimming and J lost 3 bases, with 11 bases between them. The germline V gene has CDR1 SGHRS and CDR2 YFSETQ. The CDR3 totals 13 residues. This entry comes from a study of shared clonotypes between healthy human individuals. Profiled with immunoSEQ multiplex PCR; TCRdb holds only in-frame clones, not every one. The sample lists more than 2 million clones, 93% occurring once.

This sequence originates from a man between 18 and 29 years old in good health. Some clones in this sample may be carry-over from other donors' samples. The gene calls are TRBV5-1 and TRBJ2-7; D is uncertain. Sequencing was done on a sample of naive CD8+ T cells from PBMCs. CDR3 protein: CASSPTLNYEQYF. In DNA, the CDR3 is TGCGCCAGCAGCCCGACCCTAAACTACGAGCAGTACTTC.